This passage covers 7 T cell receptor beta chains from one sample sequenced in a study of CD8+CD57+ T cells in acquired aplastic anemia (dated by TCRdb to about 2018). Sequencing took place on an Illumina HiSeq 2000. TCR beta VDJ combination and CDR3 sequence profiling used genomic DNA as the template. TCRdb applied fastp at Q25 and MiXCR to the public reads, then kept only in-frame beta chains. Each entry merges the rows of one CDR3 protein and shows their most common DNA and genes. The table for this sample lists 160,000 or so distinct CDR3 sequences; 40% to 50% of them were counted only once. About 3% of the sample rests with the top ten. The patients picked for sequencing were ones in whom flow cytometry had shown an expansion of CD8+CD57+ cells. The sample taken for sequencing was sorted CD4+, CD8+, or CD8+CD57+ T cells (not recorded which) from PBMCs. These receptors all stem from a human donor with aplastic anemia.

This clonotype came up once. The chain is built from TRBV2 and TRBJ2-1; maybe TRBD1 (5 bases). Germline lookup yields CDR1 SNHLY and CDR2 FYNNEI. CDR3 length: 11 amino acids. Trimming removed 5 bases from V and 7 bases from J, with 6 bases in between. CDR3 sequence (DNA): TGTGCCAGCAGTTCAGGGAATGAGCAGTTCTTC. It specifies CASSSGNEQFF.

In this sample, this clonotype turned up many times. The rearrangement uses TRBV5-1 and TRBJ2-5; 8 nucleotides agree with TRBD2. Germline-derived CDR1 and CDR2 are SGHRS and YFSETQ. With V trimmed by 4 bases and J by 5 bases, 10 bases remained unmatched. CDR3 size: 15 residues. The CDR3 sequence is CASSQGPGGKETQYF. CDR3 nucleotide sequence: TGCGCCAGCAGCCAGGGACCGGGGGGGAAGGAGACCCAGTACTTC. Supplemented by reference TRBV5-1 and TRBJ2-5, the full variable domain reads KAGVTQTPRYLIKTRGQQVTLSCSPISGHRSVSWYQQTPGQGLQFLFEYFSETQRNKGNFPGRFSGRQFSNSRSEMNVSTLELGDSALYLCASSQGPGGKETQYFGPGTRLLVL.

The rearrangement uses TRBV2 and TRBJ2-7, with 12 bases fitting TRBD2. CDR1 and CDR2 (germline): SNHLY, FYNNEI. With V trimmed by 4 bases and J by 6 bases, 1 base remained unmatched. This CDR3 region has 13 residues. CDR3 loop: CASSGGLAGEQYF. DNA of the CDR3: TGTGCCAGCAGTGGGGGACTAGCGGGCGAGCAGTACTTC. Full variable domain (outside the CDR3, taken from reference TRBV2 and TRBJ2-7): EPEVTQTPSHQVTQMGQEVILRCVPISNHLYFYWYRQILGQKVEFLVSFYNNEISEKSEIFDDQFSVERPDGSNFTLKIRSTKLEDSAMYFCASSGGLAGEQYFGPGTRLTVT.

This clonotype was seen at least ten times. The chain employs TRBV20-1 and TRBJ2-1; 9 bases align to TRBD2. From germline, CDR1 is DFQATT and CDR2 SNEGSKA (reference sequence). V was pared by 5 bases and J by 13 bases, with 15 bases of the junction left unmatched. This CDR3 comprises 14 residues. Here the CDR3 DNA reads TGCAGTGCTCTAACCGGGACTAGCATTCTACTACAGTTCTTC. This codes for CSALTGTSILLQFF.

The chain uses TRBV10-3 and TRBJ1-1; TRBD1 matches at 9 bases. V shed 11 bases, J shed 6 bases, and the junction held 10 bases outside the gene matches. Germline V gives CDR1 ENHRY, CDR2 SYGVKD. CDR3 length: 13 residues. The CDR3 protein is CAATKRTGAEAFF. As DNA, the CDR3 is TGTGCCGCGACAAAAAGGACAGGGGCTGAAGCTTTCTTT.

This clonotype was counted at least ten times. The CDR3 region has the DNA TGTGCCAGTAGTCCTGGACGGGAGTCTTATGGCTACACCTTC. Translated, it gives CASSPGRESYGYTF. This rearrangement joins TRBV19 to TRBJ1-2; D is unresolved. Trimming removed 5 bases from V and 5 bases from J, with 15 bases in between. The CDR3 runs 14 residues. CDR1 is LNHDA, CDR2 SQIVND, per germline (reference sequence).

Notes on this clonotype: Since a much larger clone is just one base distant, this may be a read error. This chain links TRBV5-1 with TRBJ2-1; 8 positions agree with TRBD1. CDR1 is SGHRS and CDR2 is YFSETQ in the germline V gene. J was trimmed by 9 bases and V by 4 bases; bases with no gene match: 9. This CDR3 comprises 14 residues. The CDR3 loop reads CASSRWTGSSEQFF. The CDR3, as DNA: TGCGCCAGCAGCCGATGGACAGGGAGTAGTGAGCAGTTCTTC.